The present TCR beta chain was sequenced within a study of blood T cell repertoires in COVID-19. About the study: In each case, the material was cDNA or gDNA derived from T cells, B-cell-depleted T cells, or PBMCs.

Individuals drawn from approximately 26 US areas were about 18 to 95 years old. Each participant's cohort was designated according to participant-reported clinical history. In the case of this clone: The sample holds other DNA sequences that translate to the same CDR3.

V dropped 3 bases and J dropped 3 bases, with 6 bases sitting between them. The CDR3 contains 13 residues. Germline V lookup: CDR1 LNHDA, CDR2 SQIVND (reference sequence). Per the original methods: Scientists estimated how many nucleated cells there were by amplifying reference gene primers. Produced via immunoSEQ multiplex PCR; TCRdb's table is partial and in-frame only. V and J calls and clone size are copied from that table; D and trimming were computed from the DNA. The table has approximately 380,000 clones, about nine tenths seen once; the top ten hold 0.7% to 0.95%. This chain links TRBV19 with TRBJ1-5; no reliable D call. This clonotype was obtained from a woman aged 35 to 49 who had been exposed to COVID-19. Source material: PBMCs or T cells enriched from blood (not recorded which). The CDR3 coding sequence is TGTGCCAGTAGTATTTCTGTCAATCAGCCCCAGCATTTT. Translating gives CASSISVNQPQHF.